One sample yielded the 20 T cell receptor beta chains listed below, sequenced in a study of response to subunit inactivated influenza vaccine. TCRdb used MiXCR to reprocess the RT-PCR reads, holding one entry per CDR3 protein. In the table there are roughly 290,000 distinct CDR3 sequences, 21% of which are singletons. Sequencing was performed on PBMCs from blood, taken approximately 20 months after vaccination. These receptors came from a man aged 50-75 years who received an inactivated influenza vaccine.

The chain carries TRBV4-3 and TRBJ2-3; the D gene could be TRBD1 or TRBD2 (5 bases each). Germline V gene data show CDR1 as LGHNA and CDR2 as YSLEER. The CDR3 is 17 residues long. V gave up 3 bases and J gave up 2 bases, with 18 bases separating them. CDR3 sequence (DNA): TGCGCCAGCAGCCAGGACCCACTAGGGACCTTCACAGATACGCAGTATTTT. Protein: CASSQDPLGTFTDTQYF.

This clonotype was detected many times. The chain has TRBV7-9 and TRBJ2-2, with a tentative D call TRBD2 (6 bases). Germline lookup yields CDR1 SEHNR and CDR2 FQNEAQ (reference sequence). Trimming left V 7 bases short and J 7 bases short, with 19 bases between. This CDR3 contains 15 residues. The chain's CDR3 is CASNFLSSGHGELFF. DNA for the CDR3: TGTGCCAGCAACTTTCTCTCGAGCGGGCACGGGGAGCTGTTTTTT. The complete variable domain, with remaining parts taken from reference TRBV7-9 and TRBJ2-2, reads DTGVSQNPRHKITKRGQNVTFRCDPISEHNRLYWYRQTLGQGPEFLTYFQNEAQLEKSRLLSDRFSAERPKGSFSTLEIQRTEQGDSAMYLCASNFLSSGHGELFFGEGSRLTVL.

Details on this clonotype: A single base separates this from a much larger clone, so it may be a read error. The chain recombines TRBV20-1 with TRBJ1-4; 7 bases fit TRBD1. The CDR3 runs 13 residues. Germline loops: CDR1 DFQATT, CDR2 SNEGSKA (reference sequence). The CDR3, as DNA: TGCAGTGCAATAGGCGACAGGGTTGAAAAAGTGTTTTTT. Residues: CSAIGDRVEKVFF.

This clonotype was detected only a few times. The V gene is TRBV3-1, the J gene TRBJ2-1; 10 positions agree with TRBD2. CDR3 length: 16 amino acids. V dropped 6 bases and J dropped 5; count of bases not matched to a gene: 10. The germline gives CDR1 LGHDT, CDR2 YNNKEL (reference sequence). CDR3 sequence reads: CASRLAGTSDDNEQFF. The CDR3 DNA reads as TGTGCCAGCAGGCTTGCCGGGACTAGCGACGACAATGAGCAGTTCTTC.

This clonotype was recorded at least ten times. The gene calls are TRBV5-6 and TRBJ2-3; the D is unclear. CDR3 size: 12 residues. The V gene's germline CDR1 is SGHDT and CDR2 YYEEEE. The V end lost 2 bases, the J end lost 4 bases, and 5 bases lay between the germline ends. The CDR3 bases are TGTGCCAGCAGCTTAAGGGCAGATACGCAGTATTTT. Translating it yields CASSLRADTQYF. The complete variable domain, with remaining parts taken from reference TRBV5-6 and TRBJ2-3, reads DAGVTQSPTHLIKTRGQQVTLRCSPKSGHDTVSWYQQALGQGPQFIFQYYEEEERQRGNFPDRFSGHQFPNYSSELNVNALLLGDSALYLCASSLRADTQYFGPGTRLTVL.

The V gene is TRBV9, the J gene TRBJ1-5; no firm D call. Germline assignment: CDR1 SGDLS and CDR2 YYNGEE. The CDR3 loop spans 10 amino acids. The V and J ends lost 10 bases and 6 bases respectively, with 8 bases between them. The CDR3 nucleotides are TGTGCCGGCTCCGGTCAGCCCCAGCATTTT. It codes for CAGSGQPQHF. Using reference TRBV9 and TRBJ1-5 for the parts outside the CDR3, the full variable domain is DSGVTQTPKHLITATGQRVTLRCSPRSGDLSVYWYQQSLDQGLQFLIQYYNGEERAKGNILERFSAQQFPDLHSELNLSSLELGDSALYFCAGSGQPQHFGDGTRLSIL.

The genes are TRBV6-5 and TRBJ1-1, with 7 bases lining up with TRBD1. The CDR3 is 16 residues long. The V and J ends lost 2 bases and 4 bases, in that order; junction bases with no gene match: 10. Germline CDR1 MNHEY, CDR2 SVGAGI. The CDR3 is CASSYDPSTGATEAFF. CDR3 nucleotides: TGTGCCAGCAGTTACGACCCCTCTACAGGGGCCACTGAAGCTTTCTTT.

The V call is TRBV29-1, the J call TRBJ2-7; 7 nucleotides agree with TRBD1. This CDR3 contains 12 residues. Germline loops: CDR1 SQVTM, CDR2 ANQGSEA. The trim removed 6 bases at V and 2 bases at J, leaving 4 bases unmatched. This CDR3 is CSVLGTAYEQYF. DNA for the CDR3: TGCAGCGTCCTTGGGACAGCCTACGAGCAGTACTTC.

J is TRBJ1-1 and V is TRBV12-3 or TRBV12-4; a weak D match, TRBD1 (5 bases). Trimming removed 6 bases at V and 3 bases at J, with 17 bases between. CDR3 length: 15 residues. CDR3 amino acids: CASRTGSTGDTEAFF. The CDR3 coding sequence is TGTGCCAGCAGGACCGGGTCAACAGGAGACACTGAAGCTTTCTTT.

The V and J genes are TRBV5-1 and TRBJ2-3; 9 bases align to TRBD1. The CDR3 spans 14 residues. The germline V gene encodes CDR1 SGHRS and CDR2 YFSETQ. V lost 4 bases and J lost 4; bases outside the gene matches: 4. The CDR3 spells CASSVDRGADTQYF. DNA of the CDR3: TGCGCCAGCAGCGTGGACAGGGGAGCAGATACGCAGTATTTT. The full variable domain, with the rest looked up from reference TRBV5-1 and TRBJ2-3, is KAGVTQTPRYLIKTRGQQVTLSCSPISGHRSVSWYQQTPGQGLQFLFEYFSETQRNKGNFPGRFSGRQFSNSRSEMNVSTLELGDSALYLCASSVDRGADTQYFGPGTRLTVL.

The chain combines TRBV12-3 or TRBV12-4 with TRBJ2-1, with TRBD2 matching 9 bases. V was pared by 6 bases and J by 6 bases, with 12 bases of the junction left unmatched. CDR3 length: 16 residues. The CDR3 region has the DNA TGTGCCAGCAGACCGGGACTAGCCATCCCCTCCAATGAGCAGTTCTTC. Protein: CASRPGLAIPSNEQFF.

This clonotype was found a few times. This chain connects TRBV5-1 to TRBJ2-7; D uncertain. The germline V gene encodes CDR1 SGHRS and CDR2 YFSETQ. V dropped 1 base and J dropped 7 bases, with 9 bases sitting between them. The CDR3 consists of 12 residues. The CDR3 loop reads CASSLSESEQYF. In DNA, the CDR3 is TGCGCCAGCAGCTTGTCTGAATCGGAGCAGTACTTC.

The chain is built from TRBV12-3 or TRBV12-4 and TRBJ2-7; no reliable D call. V was pared by 6 bases and J by 4 bases, with 7 bases between. This CDR3 spans 11 amino acids. CDR3 in amino acids: CASRDFYEQYF. The DNA of the CDR3 is TGTGCCAGCAGGGATTTTTACGAGCAGTACTTC.

The chain's CDR3 is CASSLVGTLMQETQYF. The CDR3 DNA follows: TGTGCCAGCAGCTTGGTTGGGACCCTGATGCAAGAGACCCAGTACTTC. The V gene is TRBV5-6, the J gene TRBJ2-5; either TRBD1 or TRBD2 may fit D (5 bases each). Germline loops: CDR1 SGHDT, CDR2 YYEEEE. The CDR3 spans 16 residues. Deletions cut 0 bases from V and 2 bases from J, with 14 bases between.

The V call is TRBV11-1, the J call TRBJ2-1; D is possibly TRBD1 or TRBD2 (5 bases each). The CDR3 extends over 9 amino acids. Germline V gives CDR1 SGHAT, CDR2 FQDESV (reference sequence). Between the trimmed V and J ends, which lost 8 bases and 13 bases, there was a span of 9 bases. CDR3 DNA sequence: TGTGCCAGCGGGGGACCACAGTTCTTC. It codes for CASGGPQFF.

This clonotype was observed a few times. The rearrangement uses TRBV19 and TRBJ2-7, with a possible D match to TRBD1 (8 bases). Trimming cost V 3 bases and J 3 bases, with 15 bases left between them. This CDR3 spans 15 amino acids. From germline, CDR1 is LNHDA and CDR2 SQIVND (reference sequence). In nucleotides, the CDR3 is TGTGCCAGTAGTATGGGGGGGACAGGCATCTACGAGCAGTACTTC. Its protein product is CASSMGGTGIYEQYF.

This clonotype turned up a few times. The chain has TRBV19 and TRBJ2-1, with TRBD1 identical over 7 bases. CDR1 and CDR2 (germline): LNHDA, SQIVND (reference sequence). CDR3 length: 13 residues. Trimming took 4 bases from V and 8 from J; bases not matched to a gene: 5. The CDR3 protein is CASSKNRGHEQFF. The CDR3 nucleotides read TGTGCCAGTAGTAAGAACAGGGGCCATGAGCAGTTCTTC.

This chain links TRBV7-9 with TRBJ2-1; D not resolved. CDR1 SEHNR and CDR2 FQNEAQ come from the germline V gene (reference sequence). This CDR3 comprises 16 residues. V lost 10 bases and J lost 7, with 26 bases in between. CDR3 nucleotide sequence: TGTGCCATCGTAACAGACGGAAAACGCCTTCGGAATGAGCAGTTCTTC. Its translation is CAIVTDGKRLRNEQFF.

This clonotype has only a few counts. The chain uses TRBV9 and TRBJ2-7, with TRBD1 matching over 9 bases. V shed 4 bases and J 4 bases; nucleotides not matched to a gene: 6. CDR3 length equals 14 residues. The germline gives CDR1 SGDLS, CDR2 YYNGEE. The CDR3 sequence: CASSPQGARYEQYF. The DNA of the CDR3 is TGTGCCAGCAGCCCACAGGGGGCACGGTACGAGCAGTACTTC.

In DNA form, the CDR3 reads TGTGCCAGCAGTTACGCCAACGGAGATACGCAGTATTTT. It is translated as CASSYANGDTQYF. The chain couples TRBV6-5 to TRBJ2-3; no firm D call. Germline CDR1 is MNHEY and CDR2 is SVGAGI. V was pared by 2 bases and J by 5 bases, with 8 bases between. CDR3 length equals 13 residues.